One sample yielded the 20 T cell receptor beta chains listed below, sequenced in a study of T cells in Graves' hyperthyroidism and ophthalmopathy. Authors of the study amplified TCR beta CDR3 regions from RNA transcripts. A set of HTBI primers served as the primers for a first-round RT-PCR of the TCR CDR3. MiXCR, run by TCRdb on the multiplex PCR reads, gives a single entry per CDR3 protein. The table shows about 400,000 distinct CDR3 sequences, with approximately 15% occurring only once. Material for sequencing was blood. All receptors come from a young woman with Graves' hyperthyroidism.

This rearrangement joins TRBV27 to TRBJ1-2; 9 bases are a match to TRBD1. Germline CDR1 reads MNHEY; CDR2 reads SMNVEV (reference sequence). The CDR3 is made up of 13 amino acids. Trimming removed 8 bases from V and 8 bases from J; junction bases left unmatched: 9. CDR3 in DNA: TGTGCCAGCGGCTCTACAGGGGGCGGAGGCTACACCTTC. It is translated as CASGSTGGGGYTF.

This clonotype was recorded at least ten times. The V gene is TRBV27, the J gene TRBJ2-7; TRBD2 agrees at 10 bases. The CDR3 runs 15 residues. After removal of 6 bases from V and 3 bases from J, the junction contained 8 bases not matched to a gene. Germline values: CDR1 MNHEY, CDR2 SMNVEV (reference sequence). The CDR3 region is CASSPGTSDDYEQYF. The CDR3 DNA reads as TGTGCCAGCAGCCCCGGGACTAGCGACGACTACGAGCAGTACTTC.

This clonotype was detected once. The chain joins TRBV12-3 or TRBV12-4 to TRBJ2-4; possibly TRBD1 or TRBD2 for D (6 bases each). Between the trimmed V and J ends, which lost 1 base and 8 bases, there was a span of 12 bases. The CDR3 consists of 14 residues. CDR3 DNA: TGTGCCAGCAGTTTAGTAGGGGGGACATACATTCAGTACTTC. Its translation: CASSLVGGTYIQYF.

This chain joins TRBV20-1 and TRBJ2-1; the match to TRBD2 covers 12 bases. With V trimmed by 3 bases and J by 6 bases, 9 bases remained unmatched. Germline CDR1 DFQATT, CDR2 SNEGSKA (reference sequence). The CDR3 is made up of 16 amino acids. CDR3 sequence (DNA): TGCAGTGCTAGGTCTAGCGGGAGGGCCCTGGGCAATGAGCAGTTCTTC. Protein: CSARSSGRALGNEQFF.

This rearrangement joins TRBV7-2 to TRBJ1-1, with 7 positions matching TRBD1. V was clipped by 5 bases and J by 1 base; unmatched bases: 4. This CDR3 comprises 14 residues. CDR1 is SGHTA, CDR2 FQGNSA, per germline. The CDR3 sequence: CASSDDRANTEAFF. The CDR3 DNA sequence: TGTGCCAGCAGCGACGACAGGGCGAACACTGAAGCTTTCTTT.

This clonotype was seen at least ten times. The chain combines TRBV3-1 with TRBJ1-1; weak D call: TRBD1 (5 bases). V dropped 3 bases and J dropped 3 bases, with 20 bases sitting between them. This CDR3 is 17 amino acids long. In germline, CDR1 is LGHDT, CDR2 YNNKEL (reference sequence). The CDR3 region is CASSHSYPGLGDTEAFF. CDR3 bases: TGTGCCAGCAGCCACTCATACCCGGGCTTGGGGGACACTGAAGCTTTCTTT. The entire variable domain, with the rest obtained from reference TRBV3-1 and TRBJ1-1, is as follows: DTAVSQTPKYLVTQMGNDKSIKCEQNLGHDTMYWYKQDSKKFLKIMFSYNNKELIINETVPNRFSPKSPDKAHLNLHINSLELGDSAVYFCASSHSYPGLGDTEAFFGQGTRLTVV.

This sequence joins TRBV20-1 and TRBJ1-5; 7 bases are shared with TRBD1. Germline V CDR1 and CDR2: DFQATT, SNEGSKA (reference sequence). The J segment lost 4 bases and the V segment lost 5 bases, leaving 14 bases of the junction unmatched. This CDR3 is 16 amino acids long. The CDR3 sequence is CSASETGAPRNQPQHF. In DNA, the CDR3 is TGCAGTGCTTCTGAAACAGGGGCCCCCCGGAATCAGCCCCAGCATTTT.

This clonotype was seen more than once but under ten times. This chain uses TRBV6-1 with TRBJ2-7; D may match TRBD1 or TRBD2 (5 bases each). Germline CDR1 is MNHNS and CDR2 is SASEGT. CDR3 length: 14 amino acids. The V and J ends lost 7 bases and 2 bases respectively, with 15 bases between them. CDR3 loop: CASITGTPPYEQYF. The DNA for the CDR3 is TGTGCCAGCATCACCGGGACCCCGCCCTACGAGCAGTACTTC.

This rearrangement joins TRBV2 to TRBJ1-6; D call uncertain. Trimming removed 4 bases at V and 7 bases at J, with 5 bases between. The germline V gene has CDR1 SNHLY and CDR2 FYNNEI. This CDR3 is built from 12 residues. Written as DNA, the CDR3 is TGTGCCAGCAGTGGAGCCAATTCACCCCTCCACTTT. This codes for CASSGANSPLHF.

This clonotype appeared many times. V and J are TRBV5-1 and TRBJ2-1; D is possibly TRBD1 (5 bases). Germline V gene lookup returns CDR1 SGHRS and CDR2 YFSETQ. With 0 bases removed from V and 2 bases from J, the gap between germline ends came to 9 bases. CDR3 length equals 15 residues. CDR3 sequence: CASSLDVGAYNEQFF. The DNA for the CDR3 is TGCGCCAGCAGCTTGGACGTAGGGGCCTACAATGAGCAGTTCTTC.

In its sample, this clonotype was seen many times. The chain couples TRBV5-1 to TRBJ1-2; D gene uncertain. There are 14 residues in the CDR3. Germline lookup yields CDR1 SGHRS and CDR2 YFSETQ. V was shortened by 5 bases and J by 0 bases, with 11 bases between the two germline ends. CDR3 amino acids: CASRESPANYGYTF. The DNA of the CDR3 is TGCGCCAGCAGAGAGAGTCCAGCTAACTATGGCTACACCTTC.

In this sample, this clonotype turned up a few times. CDR3 protein: CATSGRDRGKNTEAFF. The CDR3, as DNA: TGTGCCACCAGTGGGCGGGACAGGGGGAAGAACACTGAAGCTTTCTTT. The J gene is TRBJ1-1, the V gene TRBV24-1; 11 bases line up with TRBD1. CDR3 length: 16 residues. V was pared by 5 bases and J by 1 base, with 5 bases of the junction left unmatched. The V gene's germline CDR1 is KGHDR and CDR2 SFDVKD.

This clonotype has ten or more counts. The chain couples TRBV20-1 to TRBJ2-7; D is undetermined. V shed 5 bases and J shed 0 bases, with 11 bases lying between them. Germline CDR1 is DFQATT and CDR2 is SNEGSKA (reference sequence). The CDR3 sequence is 13 residues long. The CDR3 protein is CSAGAFTSYEQYF. CDR3 coding DNA: TGCAGTGCTGGAGCGTTTACCTCCTACGAGCAGTACTTC.

This clonotype occurred a few times. The chain links TRBV7-2 to TRBJ1-2, with 7 bases aligning to TRBD1. Trimming cost V 2 bases and J 4 bases; bases outside gene matches: 16. The CDR3 extends over 18 amino acids. Germline V gene lookup returns CDR1 SGHTA and CDR2 FQGNSA. CDR3 DNA sequence: TGTGCCAGCAGCTTATTGGTGGGCTCAGGGGGACGGACCTATGGCTACACCTTC. Translated: CASSLLVGSGGRTYGYTF. The whole variable domain, filled in from reference TRBV7-2 and TRBJ1-2, reads GAGVSQSPSNKVTEKGKDVELRCDPISGHTALYWYRQSLGQGLEFLIYFQGNSAPDKSGLPSDRFSAERTGGSVSTLTIQRTQQEDSAVYLCASSLLVGSGGRTYGYTFGSGTRLTVV.

This sequence joins TRBV25-1 and TRBJ2-1; D assignment may be TRBD1 or TRBD2 (6 bases each). The CDR3 totals 17 residues. V was pared by 3 bases and J by 7 bases, with 22 bases between. From germline, CDR1 is MGHDK and CDR2 SYGVNS. The DNA of the CDR3 is TGTGCCAGCAGTGAGTCCCCCTCGGGGGCGGGGCCGAATGAGCAGTTCTTC. Protein product: CASSESPSGAGPNEQFF.

There are a few counts of this clonotype. At one boundary the junction diverges from the germline segment, which might be a read error. The chain is built from TRBV28 and TRBJ2-4, with 8 bases aligning to TRBD2. The CDR3 has 15 amino acids. In germline, CDR1 is MDHEN, CDR2 SYDVKM. The CDR3: CASSLYGTSKNIQYF. The CDR3 DNA reads as TGTGCCAGCAGCTTATACGGGACTAGTAAAAACATTCAGTACTTC.

This clonotype came up many times. The chain recombines TRBV7-2 with TRBJ2-3; D is unresolved. Germline CDR1 reads SGHTA; CDR2 reads FQGNSA. Trimming removed 6 bases at V and 6 bases at J, with 13 bases between. The CDR3 has 13 residues. The DNA of the CDR3 is TGTGCCAGCAGAGAGTTATCGATTGATACGCAGTATTTT. Translating it yields CASRELSIDTQYF.

Only a few counts were recorded for this clonotype. The chain recombines TRBV4-2 with TRBJ1-1, with no clear D. Between the trimmed V and J ends, which lost 1 base and 11 bases, there was a span of 11 bases. This CDR3 has 12 amino acids. The germline V gene encodes CDR1 LGHNA and CDR2 YNFKEQ. CDR3 sequence reads: CASSQAAGGAFF. The CDR3 DNA reads as TGTGCCAGCAGCCAAGCCGCGGGTGGGGCTTTCTTT.

This clonotype was observed a handful of times. The chain is built from TRBV6-1 and TRBJ2-2; a weak D match, TRBD2 (6 bases). Germline V gene data show CDR1 as MNHNS and CDR2 as SASEGT. V was cut by 2 bases and J by 4 bases, with 11 bases left in between. This CDR3 region has 15 residues. CDR3 sequence: CASSERRVGTGELFF. CDR3 sequence (DNA): TGTGCCAGCAGTGAAAGGAGGGTGGGCACCGGGGAGCTGTTTTTT.

The sample holds many counts of this clonotype. The J gene is TRBJ1-1, the V gene TRBV29-1, with D perhaps matching TRBD1 (6 bases). Germline V lookup: CDR1 SQVTM, CDR2 ANQGSEA. Trimming stripped 7 bases from V and 1 base from J, with 10 bases between. CDR3 length equals 12 residues. Here the CDR3 reads CSASRGNTEAFF. CDR3 bases: TGCAGCGCCTCCAGGGGGAACACTGAAGCTTTCTTT.